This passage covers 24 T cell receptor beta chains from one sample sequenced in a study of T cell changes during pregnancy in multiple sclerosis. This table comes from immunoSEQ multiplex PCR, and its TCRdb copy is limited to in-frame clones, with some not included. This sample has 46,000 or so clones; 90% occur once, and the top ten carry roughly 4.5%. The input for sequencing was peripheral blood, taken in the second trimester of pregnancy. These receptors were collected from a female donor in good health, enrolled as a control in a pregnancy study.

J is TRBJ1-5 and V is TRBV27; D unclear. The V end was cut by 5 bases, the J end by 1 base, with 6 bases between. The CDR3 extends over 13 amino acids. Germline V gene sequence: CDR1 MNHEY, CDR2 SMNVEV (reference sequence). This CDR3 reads CASSPVSNQPQHF. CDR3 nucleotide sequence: TGTGCCAGCAGTCCCGTGAGCAATCAGCCCCAGCATTTT.

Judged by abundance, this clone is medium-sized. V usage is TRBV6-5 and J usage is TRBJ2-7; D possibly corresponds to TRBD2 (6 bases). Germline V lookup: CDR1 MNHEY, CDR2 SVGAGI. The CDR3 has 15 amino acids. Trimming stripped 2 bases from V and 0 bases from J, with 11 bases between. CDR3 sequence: CASSYAAGLSYEQYF. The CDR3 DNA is TGTGCCAGCAGTTACGCAGCGGGCCTCTCCTACGAGCAGTACTTC.

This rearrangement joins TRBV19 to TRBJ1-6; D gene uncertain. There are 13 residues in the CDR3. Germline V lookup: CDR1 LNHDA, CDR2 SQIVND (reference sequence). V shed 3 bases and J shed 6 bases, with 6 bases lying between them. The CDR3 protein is CASSIGRNSPLHF. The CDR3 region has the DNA TGTGCCAGTAGTATCGGTCGTAATTCACCCCTCCACTTT.

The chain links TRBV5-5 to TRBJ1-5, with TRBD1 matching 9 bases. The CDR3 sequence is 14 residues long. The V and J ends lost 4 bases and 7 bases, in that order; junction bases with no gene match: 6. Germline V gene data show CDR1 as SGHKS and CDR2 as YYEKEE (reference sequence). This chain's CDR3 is CASSPGQGHQPQHF. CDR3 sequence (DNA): TGTGCCAGCAGCCCGGGACAGGGCCACCAGCCCCAGCATTTT.

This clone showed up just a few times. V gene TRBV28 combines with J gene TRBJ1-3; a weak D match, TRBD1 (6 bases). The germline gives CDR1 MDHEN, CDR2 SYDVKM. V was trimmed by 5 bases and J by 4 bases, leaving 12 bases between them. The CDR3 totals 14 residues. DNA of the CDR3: TGTGCCAGCAGTGAGGGGACACCCGGAAACACCATATATTTT. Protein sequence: CASSEGTPGNTIYF.

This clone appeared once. This CDR3 reads CASGLVGSANYGYTF. CDR3 nucleotide sequence: TGTGCTAGTGGTTTGGTCGGCAGCGCAAACTATGGCTACACCTTC. The chain recombines TRBV12-5 with TRBJ1-2; D ambiguous. V was trimmed by 0 bases and J by 2 bases, leaving 10 bases between them. The length of the CDR3 is 15 residues. Germline values: CDR1 LGHNT, CDR2 FRNRAP. The full variable domain, rest sourced from reference TRBV12-5 and TRBJ1-2, is DARVTQTPRHKVTEMGQEVTMRCQPILGHNTVFWYRQTMMQGLELLAYFRNRAPLDDSGMPKDRFSAEMPDATLATLKIQPSEPRDSAVYFCASGLVGSANYGYTFGSGTRLTVV.

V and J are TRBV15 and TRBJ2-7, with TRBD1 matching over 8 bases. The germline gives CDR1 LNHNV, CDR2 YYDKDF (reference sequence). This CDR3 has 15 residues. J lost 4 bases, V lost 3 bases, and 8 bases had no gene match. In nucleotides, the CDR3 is TGTGCCACCAGCAGGGACAGGGTAAGGTCTTACGAGCAGTACTTC. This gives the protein CATSRDRVRSYEQYF.

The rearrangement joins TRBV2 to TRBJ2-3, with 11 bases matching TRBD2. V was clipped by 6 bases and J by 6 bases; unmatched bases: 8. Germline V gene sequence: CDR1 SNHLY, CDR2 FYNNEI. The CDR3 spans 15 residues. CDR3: CASRTGTSGGDTQYF. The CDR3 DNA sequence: TGTGCCAGCAGGACCGGGACTAGCGGTGGGGATACGCAGTATTTT.

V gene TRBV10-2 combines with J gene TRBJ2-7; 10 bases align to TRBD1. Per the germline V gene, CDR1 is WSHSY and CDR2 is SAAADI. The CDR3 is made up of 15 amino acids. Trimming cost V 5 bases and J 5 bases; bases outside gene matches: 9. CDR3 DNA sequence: TGCGCCAGCAGTCTTCCGGGACAGGGGAACCACGAGCAGTACTTC. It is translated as CASSLPGQGNHEQYF.

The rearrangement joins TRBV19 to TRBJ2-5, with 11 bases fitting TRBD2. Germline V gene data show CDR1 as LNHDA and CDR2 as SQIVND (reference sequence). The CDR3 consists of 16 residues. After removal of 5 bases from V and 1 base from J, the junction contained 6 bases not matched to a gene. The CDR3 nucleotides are TGTGCCAGTAGTCCGGGACTAGCGGAGACCCAAGAGACCCAGTACTTC. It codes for CASSPGLAETQETQYF.

CDR3 sequence: CASSLTHGTDYGYTF. For the CDR3, the DNA is TGTGCCAGCAGCTTAACCCACGGGACTGACTATGGCTACACCTTC. The rearrangement joins TRBV7-8 to TRBJ1-2; a possible D gene is TRBD1 (5 bases). The CDR3 loop spans 15 amino acids. Trimming stripped 2 bases from V and 3 bases from J, with 13 bases between. Germline assignment: CDR1 SGHVS and CDR2 FQNEAQ.

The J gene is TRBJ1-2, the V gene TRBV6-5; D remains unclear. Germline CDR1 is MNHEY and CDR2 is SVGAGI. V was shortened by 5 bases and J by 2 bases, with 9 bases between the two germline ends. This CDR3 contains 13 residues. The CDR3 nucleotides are TGTGCCAGCAGTCTGGGCATCAACTATGGCTACACCTTC. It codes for CASSLGINYGYTF.

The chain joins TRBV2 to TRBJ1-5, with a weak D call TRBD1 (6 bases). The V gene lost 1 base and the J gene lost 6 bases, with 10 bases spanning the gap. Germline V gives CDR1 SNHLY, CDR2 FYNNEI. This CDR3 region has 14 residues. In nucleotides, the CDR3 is TGTGCCAGCAGTGAAGAACAGGGAAGTCAGCCCCAGCATTTT. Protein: CASSEEQGSQPQHF.

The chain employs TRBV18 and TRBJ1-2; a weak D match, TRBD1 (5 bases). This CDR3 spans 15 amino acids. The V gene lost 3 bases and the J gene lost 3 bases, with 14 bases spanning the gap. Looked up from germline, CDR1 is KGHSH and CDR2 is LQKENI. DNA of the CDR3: TGTGCCAGCTCACCTCTACCGACAGAGGACTATGGCTACACCTTC. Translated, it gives CASSPLPTEDYGYTF.

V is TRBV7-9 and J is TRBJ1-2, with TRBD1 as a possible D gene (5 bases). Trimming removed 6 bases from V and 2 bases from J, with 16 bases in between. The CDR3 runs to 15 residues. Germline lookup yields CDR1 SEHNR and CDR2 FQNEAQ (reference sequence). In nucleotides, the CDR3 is TGTGCCAGCAGTTTCCCAGGGCCCGACAACTATGGCTACACCTTC. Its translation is CASSFPGPDNYGYTF. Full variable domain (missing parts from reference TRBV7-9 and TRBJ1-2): DTGVSQNPRHKITKRGQNVTFRCDPISEHNRLYWYRQTLGQGPEFLTYFQNEAQLEKSRLLSDRFSAERPKGSFSTLEIQRTEQGDSAMYLCASSFPGPDNYGYTFGSGTRLTVV.

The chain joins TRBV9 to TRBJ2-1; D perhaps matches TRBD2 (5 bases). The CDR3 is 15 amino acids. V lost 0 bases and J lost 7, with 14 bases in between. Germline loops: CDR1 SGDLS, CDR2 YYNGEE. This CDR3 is CASSVAGGFVNEQFF. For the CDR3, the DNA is TGTGCCAGCAGCGTAGCCGGAGGTTTTGTAAATGAGCAGTTCTTC.

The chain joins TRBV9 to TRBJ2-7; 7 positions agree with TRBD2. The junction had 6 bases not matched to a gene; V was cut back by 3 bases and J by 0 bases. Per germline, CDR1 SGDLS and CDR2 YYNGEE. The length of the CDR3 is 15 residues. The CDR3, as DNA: TGTGCCAGCAGCGCCATAGCGGGCCTCTCCTACGAGCAGTACTTC. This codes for CASSAIAGLSYEQYF. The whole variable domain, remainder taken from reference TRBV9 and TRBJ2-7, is DSGVTQTPKHLITATGQRVTLRCSPRSGDLSVYWYQQSLDQGLQFLIQYYNGEERAKGNILERFSAQQFPDLHSELNLSSLELGDSALYFCASSAIAGLSYEQYFGPGTRLTVT.

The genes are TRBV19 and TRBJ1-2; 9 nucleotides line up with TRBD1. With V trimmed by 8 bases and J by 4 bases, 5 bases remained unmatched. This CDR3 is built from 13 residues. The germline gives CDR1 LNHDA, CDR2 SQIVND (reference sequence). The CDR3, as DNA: TGTGCCAGTGCCCGGGGACAGGGCTATGGCTACACCTTC. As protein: CASARGQGYGYTF.

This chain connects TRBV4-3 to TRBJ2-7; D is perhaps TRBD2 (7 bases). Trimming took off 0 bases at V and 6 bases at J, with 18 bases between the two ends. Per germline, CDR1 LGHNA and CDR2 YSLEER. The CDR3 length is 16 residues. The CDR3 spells CASSQDLGGGLREQYF. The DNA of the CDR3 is TGCGCCAGCAGCCAAGATCTGGGGGGGGGCCTGCGCGAGCAGTACTTC.

The CDR3 spells CASSLVPQGAFGGAFF. CDR3 sequence (DNA): TGTGCCAGCAGCTTGGTCCCCCAGGGTGCGTTCGGAGGGGCTTTCTTT. The chain has TRBV5-8 and TRBJ1-1; perhaps TRBD1 as D (5 bases). The CDR3 has 16 residues. V lost 0 bases to trimming and J lost 11 bases, with 23 bases between them. CDR1 is SGHTS and CDR2 is YDEGEE in the germline V gene.

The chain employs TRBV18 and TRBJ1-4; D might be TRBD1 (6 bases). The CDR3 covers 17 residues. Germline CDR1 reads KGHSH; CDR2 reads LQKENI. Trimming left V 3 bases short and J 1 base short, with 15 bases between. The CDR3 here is CASSPSTGAITNEKLFF. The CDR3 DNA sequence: TGTGCCAGCTCACCTTCGACAGGCGCCATAACTAATGAAAAACTGTTTTTT.

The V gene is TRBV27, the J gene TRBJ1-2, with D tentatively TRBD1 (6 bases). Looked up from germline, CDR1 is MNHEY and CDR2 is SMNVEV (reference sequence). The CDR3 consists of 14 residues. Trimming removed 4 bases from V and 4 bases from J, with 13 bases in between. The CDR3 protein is CASSYGDRSYGYTF. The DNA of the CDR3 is TGTGCCAGCAGTTACGGTGACAGGAGCTATGGCTACACCTTC.

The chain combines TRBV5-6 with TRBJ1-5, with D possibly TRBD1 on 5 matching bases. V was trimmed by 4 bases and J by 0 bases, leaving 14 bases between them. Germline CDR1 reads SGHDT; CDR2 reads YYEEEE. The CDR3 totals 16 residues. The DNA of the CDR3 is TGTGCCAGCAGCCGTCAGCAGGGCATTAGCAATCAGCCCCAGCATTTT. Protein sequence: CASSRQQGISNQPQHF.

The CDR3 DNA is TGTGCCAGTACATTTCGGGGGGTAACTGAAGCTTTCTTT. Translating gives CASTFRGVTEAFF. The V call is TRBV19, the J call TRBJ1-1, with D tentatively TRBD1 (5 bases). This CDR3 region has 13 residues. V shed 7 bases and J shed 5 bases, with 14 bases lying between them. The V gene's germline CDR1 is LNHDA and CDR2 SQIVND (reference sequence).